This T cell receptor beta chain came from a study of vaccination and CD4 T cells after COVID-19. Oncomine TCR Beta short-read sequencing was applied to DNA from cultured CD4+ T cells. One entry per CDR3 protein results from TCRdb running MiXCR on the PCR reads. This table holds about 21,000 distinct CDR3 sequences, 46% found once. As for this clonotype: Its specificity is unknown.

The sample's time point: late sampling 161 to 241 days after vaccination in a few convalescent patients. Treatment defined: roughly 10-day PBMC culture with coronavirus spike peptide pools or control peptides (ViraFEST assay). This receptor was taken from a human donor who had recovered from COVID-19. The sequencing here drew on CD4+ T cells from blood, cultured in vitro, taken about 7 months after SARS-CoV-2 vaccination.

The CDR3 loop is CASAGTLTGYTF. The CDR3 coding sequence is TGTGCCAGCGCCGGGACACTCACCGGCTACACCTTC. V is TRBV10-3 and J is TRBJ1-2, with D possibly being TRBD1 (6 bases). CDR1 is ENHRY, CDR2 SYGVKD, per germline. The CDR3 length is 12 residues. The V end lost 10 bases, the J end lost 8 bases, and 17 bases lay between the germline ends.